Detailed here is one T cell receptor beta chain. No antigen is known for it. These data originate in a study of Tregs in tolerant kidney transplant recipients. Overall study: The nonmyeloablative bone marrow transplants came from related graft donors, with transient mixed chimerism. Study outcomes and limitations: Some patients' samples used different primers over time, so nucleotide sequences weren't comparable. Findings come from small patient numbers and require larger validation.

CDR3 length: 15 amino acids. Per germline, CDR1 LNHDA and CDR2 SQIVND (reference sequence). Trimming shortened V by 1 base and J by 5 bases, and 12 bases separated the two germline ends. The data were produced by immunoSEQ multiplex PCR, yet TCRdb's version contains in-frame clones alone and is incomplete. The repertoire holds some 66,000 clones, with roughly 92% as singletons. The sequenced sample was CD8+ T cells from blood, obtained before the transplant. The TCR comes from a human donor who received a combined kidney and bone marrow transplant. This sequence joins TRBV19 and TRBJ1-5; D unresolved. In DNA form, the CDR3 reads TGTGCCAGTAGTATAGGTGACTTGAGGGATCAGCCCCAGCATTTT. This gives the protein CASSIGDLRDQPQHF.